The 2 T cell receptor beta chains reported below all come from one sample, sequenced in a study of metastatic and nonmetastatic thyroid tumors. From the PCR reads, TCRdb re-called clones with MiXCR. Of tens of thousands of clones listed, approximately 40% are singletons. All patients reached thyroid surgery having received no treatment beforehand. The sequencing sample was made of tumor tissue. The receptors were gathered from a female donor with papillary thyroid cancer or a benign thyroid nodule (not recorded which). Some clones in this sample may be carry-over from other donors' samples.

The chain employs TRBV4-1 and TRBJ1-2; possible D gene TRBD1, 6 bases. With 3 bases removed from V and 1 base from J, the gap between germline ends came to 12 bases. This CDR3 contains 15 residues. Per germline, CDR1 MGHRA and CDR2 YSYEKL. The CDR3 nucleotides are TGCGCCAGCAGCCACCCAGACAGGTTTAACTATGGCTACACCTTC. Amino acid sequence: CASSHPDRFNYGYTF.

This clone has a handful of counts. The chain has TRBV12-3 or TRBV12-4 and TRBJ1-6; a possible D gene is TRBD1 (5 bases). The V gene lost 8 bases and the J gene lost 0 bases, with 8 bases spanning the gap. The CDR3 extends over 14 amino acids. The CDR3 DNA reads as TGTGCCAGCCTAGACAGCTCCTATAATTCACCCCTCCACTTT. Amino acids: CASLDSSYNSPLHF.